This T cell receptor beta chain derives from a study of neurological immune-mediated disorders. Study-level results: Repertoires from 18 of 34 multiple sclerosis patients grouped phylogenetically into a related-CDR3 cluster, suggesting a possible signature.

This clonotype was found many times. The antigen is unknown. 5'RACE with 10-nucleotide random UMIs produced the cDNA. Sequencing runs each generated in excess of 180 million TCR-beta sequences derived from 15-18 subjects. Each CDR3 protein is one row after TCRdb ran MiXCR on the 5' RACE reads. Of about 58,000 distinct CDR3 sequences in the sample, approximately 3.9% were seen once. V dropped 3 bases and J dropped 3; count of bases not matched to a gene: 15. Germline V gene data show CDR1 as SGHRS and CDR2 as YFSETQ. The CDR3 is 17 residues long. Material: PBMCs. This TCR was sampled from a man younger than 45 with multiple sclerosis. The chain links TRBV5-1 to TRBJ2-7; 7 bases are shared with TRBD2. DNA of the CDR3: TGCGCCAGCAGCTCCCAGGTAGGGAGGGATGTAGGCTACGAGCAGTACTTC. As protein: CASSSQVGRDVGYEQYF.